This record looks at one TCR beta chain sequence and its context. The table lists this clone with a count of one. Its target antigen remains unknown. No much larger clone is present one base from it, and per-base qualities are unavailable. The data stem from a study of graft-versus-host responses after intestinal transplantation (dated by TCRdb to 2020 to 2022). As for the study more broadly: The transplants that recipients received were multivisceral, liver-intestinal, or isolated intestinal. To identify alloreactive clones, pre-transplant mixed lymphocyte reaction products were sequenced and compared with unstimulated pre-transplant donor and recipient T cells. Donor T cell macrochimerism was defined as a peak of at least 4% donor T cells among recipient peripheral blood mononuclear cells. Rather than being sequenced by the commercial service, samples from a few later patients were sequenced in-house on an Illumina MiSeq and processed with MiXCR. Every recipient was given anti-thymocyte globulin induction, followed by roughly 3 years of maintenance tacrolimus and steroids. Graft-versus-host and host-versus-graft alloreactive T cell clones were tracked in the graft, circulation and bone marrow after intestinal transplantation using bulk TCR-beta CDR3 sequencing. The cohort enrolled 20 to 30 intestinal transplant recipients, one of whom was a retransplant, and a few patients without pretransplant specimens were excluded.

Including cysteine and phenylalanine, the CDR3 has 14 amino acids. Kept here is only the CDR3 DNA, which spans 42 bases and is read in frame from base 1. Germline trimming amounts to 5 bases on V and 7 bases on J, with 8 as the count of junction bases outside the gene matches. CDR1 SGHRS and CDR2 YFSETQ are derived from the germline V gene. The library was made by the immunoSEQ multiplex PCR assay. For most patients, genomic DNA was isolated using the Qiagen DNeasy Blood and Tissue Kit and was shipped frozen to Adaptive Biotechnologies for TCR sequencing. For most patients, genomic DNA was subjected to high-throughput TCR-beta CDR3 sequencing by Adaptive Biotechnologies. Processing in the source paper ran as follows. TCR sequencing data for more than 15 patients were retrieved from Adaptive's ImmunoSEQ software; three other patients were processed with MiXCR and VDJtools. To correct CD4 versus CD8 sorting errors, any sequence found in both subsets at a frequency ratio below 5:1 was removed. CDR3 nucleotide sequences shared between donor and recipient were removed because their origin could not be assigned. To be classed as alloreactive, a clone needed at least 2-fold expansion over unstimulated cells and a minimum CFSE-low frequency of 0.002% (template counts) or 0.001% (read counts). Clones detected in sequenced pre-transplant spleen, lymph node, or MLR CFSE-low populations of the donor or recipient were defined as mappable. The cumulative frequency of alloreactive clones was calculated as a percentage of all sequences, weighted by copy number. TCRdb re-hosts the immuneACCESS table, in-frame sequences only. Its copies lack some clones; in the studies checked, an unresolved V gene accounts for under half of them, and the cause for the rest is not known. That table is the source of V, J and clone size, and D and trimming were worked out from the DNA. This sample comprises about 100,000 clones, roughly 87% of them detected only once. Over 0.55% of the sample is held by the ten biggest clonotypes.

In light of the paper, this sample's time point label describes: cells obtained before transplantation from donor or recipient. CD3+CD4+ and CD3+CD8+ populations were FACS-sorted from unstimulated pre-transplant donor and recipient cells taken from spleen or lymph nodes. Overall study results and their limits: GvH clones were detected in recipient bone marrow, and some of these GvH clones were observed earlier in ileal mucosa or blood, consistent with an intestinal mucosal origin. Patients with donor T cell macrochimerism had high GvH to HvG T cell clonal ratios in their allografts. Early after transplant, peak levels of circulating GvH clones were found to be associated with declines in HvG clones. The relatively low number and heterogeneity of intestinal transplant patients limited the conclusions.

This receptor was obtained from a human donor who was the organ donor for an intestinal transplant. This sample comprised unstimulated CD4+ T cells sorted from spleen or lymph node cells, obtained before transplant. The chain employs TRBV5-1 and TRBJ1-4; 7 middle bases align to TRBD1. This receptor has the CDR3 CASSPDRPTEKLFF. The sequence in DNA is TGCGCCAGCAGTCCGGACAGGCCAACTGAAAAACTGTTTTTT.